A single sample is the source of the 5 T cell receptor beta chains below, sequenced in a study of T cell changes during pregnancy in multiple sclerosis. Only in-frame clones appear in the TCRdb table, and some are missing; sequencing was by immunoSEQ multiplex PCR. Of under 50,000 clones listed, just under 95% are singletons. This material consisted of CD4+ T cells from peripheral blood mononuclear cells, taken in the first trimester of pregnancy. These receptors originate from a female donor with multiple sclerosis, enrolled in a pregnancy study.

The chain combines TRBV29-1 with TRBJ2-7; the match to TRBD2 covers 7 bases. CDR1 and CDR2 (germline): SQVTM, ANQGSEA. Losses at the gene ends were 4 bases for V and 5 bases for J; bases not matched to a gene: 5. The CDR3 consists of 12 residues. CDR3 coding DNA: TGCAGCGTTGCTTTAGCGGGCAACGAGCAGTACTTC. This codes for CSVALAGNEQYF.

The chain carries TRBV28 and TRBJ1-2, with a weak D call TRBD1 (6 bases). V dropped 5 bases and J dropped 11 bases, with 30 bases sitting between them. The germline V gene encodes CDR1 MDHEN and CDR2 SYDVKM. CDR3 size: 17 residues. The CDR3 coding sequence is TGTGCCAGCAGTCCCCCACTCAGAGGGGGGAGGGATGGTCGGTACACCTTC. It is translated as CASSPPLRGGRDGRYTF.

This chain connects TRBV9 to TRBJ2-6, with unresolved D. With 2 bases removed from V and 2 bases from J, the gap between germline ends came to 11 bases. The CDR3 sequence is 16 residues long. Germline CDR1 is SGDLS and CDR2 is YYNGEE. The DNA for the CDR3 is TGTGCCAGCAGCGTTGGCGGTAGCCCTGGGGCCAACGTCCTGACTTTC. Residues: CASSVGGSPGANVLTF.

The V and J genes are TRBV7-9 and TRBJ2-7, with 7 bases aligning to TRBD2. The trim removed 6 bases at V and 2 bases at J, leaving 7 bases unmatched. CDR3 length equals 14 residues. CDR1 and CDR2 from the germline V gene are SEHNR and FQNEAQ (reference sequence). CDR3 DNA: TGTGCCAGCAGTCCTAGCGGAATTACCTACGAGCAGTACTTC. It yields the protein CASSPSGITYEQYF.

The genes are TRBV21-1 and TRBJ2-3; the D call of TRBD1 is as the table states it, not checked on the DNA. TRBV21-1 is shown as a pseudogene. The CDR3 has 19 amino acids. The CDR3, as DNA: TGTGCCAGCAGCTTAAAAACGGGCCCGGGACAGGGAGCGACAGATACGCAGTATTTT. Amino acids: CASSLKTGPGQGATDTQYF.